These 9 T cell receptor beta chains originate from one sample sequenced in a study of radiotherapy plus CTLA-4 blockade in lung cancer. Only in-frame clones appear in the TCRdb table, and some are missing; sequencing was by immunoSEQ multiplex PCR. The table includes around 110,000 clones, just under 90% detected once. The sample was peripheral blood, taken from a patient treated with radiotherapy plus ipilimumab. The receptors originated from a human donor with non-small cell lung cancer that progressed on radiotherapy plus ipilimumab.

The chain couples TRBV7-8 to TRBJ2-3; D is unresolved. Deletions cut 1 base from V and 6 bases from J, with 11 bases between. The CDR3 has 14 residues. Germline CDR1 is SGHVS and CDR2 is FQNEAQ. For the CDR3, the DNA is TGTGCCAGCAGCTTAGATACGGCTATCGATACGCAGTATTTT. This translates into CASSLDTAIDTQYF. The complete variable domain, with remaining parts taken from reference TRBV7-8 and TRBJ2-3, reads GAGVSQSPRYKVAKRGQDVALRCDPISGHVSLFWYQQALGQGPEFLTYFQNEAQLDKSGLPSDRFFAERPEGSVSTLKIQRTQQEDSAVYLCASSLDTAIDTQYFGPGTRLTVL.

As concerns this clone: The junction departs from the called germline gene at one end, perhaps through a read error. The chain joins TRBV18 to TRBJ2-1; possible D gene TRBD2, 5 bases. CDR3 size: 15 residues. Looked up from germline, CDR1 is KGHSH and CDR2 is LQKENI. The CDR3 coding sequence is TGTGCCAGCTCGCCACTTAGTCGGGGTTACAATGAGCAGTTCTTC. Protein product: CASSPLSRGYNEQFF.

The rearrangement uses TRBV7-9 and TRBJ2-7, with D perhaps being TRBD1 or TRBD2 (5 bases each). The J call is uncertain, as TRBJ2-5 better fits the DNA end. The CDR3 runs 15 residues. In germline, CDR1 is SEHNR, CDR2 FQNEAQ (reference sequence). In DNA form, the CDR3 reads TGTGCCAGCAGCTTAGTCCCGGGACCGCAAGAGACCCAGTACTTC. It specifies CASSLVPGPQETQYF.

This chain uses TRBV2 with TRBJ1-1, with 10 bases identical to TRBD1. Germline CDR1 SNHLY, CDR2 FYNNEI. J gave up 4 bases and V 5 bases, and 4 bases lay outside the gene matches. CDR3 length: 14 amino acids. CDR3 region: CASSRQGASTEAFF. DNA of the CDR3: TGTGCCAGCAGTAGACAGGGGGCATCCACTGAAGCTTTCTTT.

The chain recombines TRBV19 with TRBJ1-2, with D hard to call. CDR1 is LNHDA, CDR2 SQIVND, per germline (reference sequence). Trimming removed 1 base from V and 6 bases from J, with 15 bases in between. The CDR3 has 15 amino acids. The CDR3 DNA reads TGTGCCAGTAGTATAGGGGGTGGGTTGAGCCATGGCTACACCTTC. Protein: CASSIGGGLSHGYTF.

The genes are TRBV6-1 and TRBJ2-3; TRBD2 agrees at 8 bases. CDR3 length: 13 amino acids. The V gene's germline CDR1 is MNHNS and CDR2 SASEGT. After removal of 6 bases from V and 4 bases from J, the junction contained 3 bases not matched to a gene. CDR3 protein: CASRLAGPDTQYF. CDR3 sequence (DNA): TGTGCCAGCAGGTTAGCGGGACCAGATACGCAGTATTTT.

This chain joins TRBV2 and TRBJ2-1; D is possibly TRBD2 (6 bases). Germline CDR1 and CDR2: SNHLY and FYNNEI. Trimming stripped 1 base from V and 3 bases from J, with 10 bases between. The CDR3 consists of 15 residues. CDR3 loop: CASSEDGGNYNEQFF. The CDR3 region has the DNA TGTGCCAGCAGTGAAGACGGCGGGAACTACAATGAGCAGTTCTTC. Complete variable domain (other parts from reference TRBV2 and TRBJ2-1): EPEVTQTPSHQVTQMGQEVILRCVPISNHLYFYWYRQILGQKVEFLVSFYNNEISEKSEIFDDQFSVERPDGSNFTLKIRSTKLEDSAMYFCASSEDGGNYNEQFFGPGTRLTVL.

This clone occurred once. The V call is TRBV28, the J call TRBJ1-5; the D is unclear. V was cut by 4 bases and J by 9 bases, with 16 bases left in between. CDR3 length equals 14 residues. Germline V gene lookup returns CDR1 MDHEN and CDR2 SYDVKM. Here the CDR3 reads CASSYVGGPRPQHF. The CDR3 DNA reads TGTGCCAGCAGTTATGTGGGTGGCCCGCGGCCCCAGCATTTT.

J is TRBJ2-1 and V is TRBV7-2, with 11 bases fitting TRBD2. The ends lost 2 bases at V and 9 bases at J; junction bases unmatched: 9. From germline, CDR1 is SGHTA and CDR2 FQGNSA. This CDR3 region has 16 residues. The CDR3 region is CASSLLAGGPLGEQFF. The CDR3 DNA reads as TGTGCCAGCAGCTTATTAGCGGGAGGGCCTTTGGGTGAGCAGTTCTTC. Looking up the rest from reference TRBV7-2 and TRBJ2-1 gives the full variable domain: GAGVSQSPSNKVTEKGKDVELRCDPISGHTALYWYRQSLGQGLEFLIYFQGNSAPDKSGLPSDRFSAERTGGSVSTLTIQRTQQEDSAVYLCASSLLAGGPLGEQFFGPGTRLTVL.